Below are 14 T cell receptor beta chains sequenced from a single sample in a study of blood T cell repertoires in COVID-19. This table comes from immunoSEQ multiplex PCR, and its TCRdb copy is limited to in-frame clones, with some not included. This sample has approximately 94,000 clones, with approximately 91% found just once. Sequences were obtained from peripheral blood. The receptors come from a man aged 50-60 years with active COVID-19.

The V call is TRBV24-1, the J call TRBJ2-5; the match to TRBD1 covers 8 bases. With 4 bases clipped from V and 5 bases from J, the junction kept 11 bases outside the gene matches. This CDR3 comprises 16 residues. Germline V gene data show CDR1 as KGHDR and CDR2 as SFDVKD. CDR3 loop: CATSDPTGDARETQYF. The DNA of the CDR3 is TGTGCCACCAGTGACCCGACAGGGGACGCCCGGGAGACCCAGTACTTC.

V usage is TRBV7-9 and J usage is TRBJ2-1; a weak D match, TRBD2 (5 bases). V was trimmed by 5 bases and J by 3 bases, leaving 14 bases between them. Germline CDR1 SEHNR, CDR2 FQNEAQ (reference sequence). This CDR3 has 15 amino acids. The CDR3 sequence: CASSPLEGVYNEQFF. Here the CDR3 DNA reads TGTGCCAGCAGCCCCCTAGAGGGAGTCTACAATGAGCAGTTCTTC.

Note on this clone: An end of the junction does not agree with germline; a read error may underlie this. V is TRBV2 and J is TRBJ1-6, with D hard to call. The CDR3 has 12 amino acids. The germline gives CDR1 SNHLY, CDR2 FYNNEI. The CDR3 loop reads CASSAPPRSVTF. CDR3 coding DNA: TGTGCCAGCAGTGCCCCGCCGCGGTCAGTTACATTT.

The V gene is TRBV7-8, the J gene TRBJ2-2, with TRBD2 identical over 16 bases. This CDR3 comprises 18 residues. Germline V gene sequence: CDR1 SGHVS, CDR2 FQNEAQ. J was trimmed by 6 bases and V by 4 bases; bases with no gene match: 8. CDR3 residues: CASSSLGTSGGAPGELFF. Here the CDR3 DNA reads TGTGCCAGCAGCTCCCTGGGGACTAGCGGGGGGGCCCCCGGGGAGCTGTTTTTT.

The chain has TRBV11-1 and TRBJ1-3, with a weak D call TRBD1 (5 bases). From germline, CDR1 is SGHAT and CDR2 FQDESV (reference sequence). The CDR3 sequence is 15 residues long. With 4 bases removed from V and 2 bases from J, the gap between germline ends came to 12 bases. CDR3 sequence reads: CASSWGLETGNTIYF. CDR3 coding DNA: TGTGCCAGCAGCTGGGGACTGGAAACTGGAAACACCATATATTTT.

The genes are TRBV6-5 and TRBJ2-1, with 11 bases aligning to TRBD1. This CDR3 comprises 13 residues. Germline-derived CDR1 and CDR2 are MNHEY and SVGAGI. After removal of 8 bases from V and 6 bases from J, the junction contained 3 bases not matched to a gene. CDR3 region: CASGQGAFNEQFF. In DNA, the CDR3 is TGTGCCAGCGGACAGGGGGCGTTCAATGAGCAGTTCTTC.

The genes are TRBV7-2 and TRBJ2-5; 10 nucleotides align to TRBD1. This CDR3 region has 16 residues. Germline V gene data show CDR1 as SGHTA and CDR2 as FQGNSA. With 5 bases clipped from V and 5 bases from J, the junction kept 11 bases outside the gene matches. The CDR3, as DNA: TGTGCCAGCAGCCCTAGGGGGGACAGGGGCAGGGAGACCCAGTACTTC. The encoded protein is CASSPRGDRGRETQYF.

The J gene is TRBJ1-4, the V gene TRBV2; D perhaps matches TRBD1 (6 bases). The CDR3 length is 15 residues. Germline V gene sequence: CDR1 SNHLY, CDR2 FYNNEI. V lost 6 bases to trimming and J lost 7 bases, with 18 bases between them. The CDR3 sequence: CASSHQGLAGEKLFF. For the CDR3, the DNA is TGTGCCAGCAGCCATCAGGGGCTGGCGGGTGAAAAACTGTTTTTT.

The J gene is TRBJ2-7, the V gene TRBV7-2; 10 nucleotides agree with TRBD2. CDR3 size: 15 residues. The V segment lost 5 bases and the J segment 3 bases; nucleotides outside the gene matches: 7. From germline, CDR1 is SGHTA and CDR2 FQGNSA. The CDR3 nucleotides read TGTGCCAGCAGCCCGAGCGGGGGGGCCCTCTACGAGCAGTACTTC. Translation: CASSPSGGALYEQYF.

The table lists this clone with a few counts. The genes are TRBV5-4 and TRBJ2-5; 8 bases fit TRBD2. The germline V gene encodes CDR1 SGHNT and CDR2 YYREEE (reference sequence). This CDR3 comprises 14 residues. After removal of 4 bases from V and 5 bases from J, the junction contained 7 bases not matched to a gene. The CDR3 is CASSRGGPLETQYF. CDR3 DNA sequence: TGTGCCAGCAGCCGGGGGGGGCCTCTGGAGACCCAGTACTTC.

There are a few counts of this clone. This chain joins TRBV29-1 and TRBJ2-3, with TRBD2 matching 9 bases. V lost 7 bases and J lost 0; bases outside the gene matches: 8. Germline loops: CDR1 SQVTM, CDR2 ANQGSEA. CDR3 length: 15 residues. This chain's CDR3 is CSGARGTSSTDTQYF. The CDR3 DNA sequence: TGCAGCGGCGCCCGGGGGACTAGCAGCACAGATACGCAGTATTTT.

The V gene is TRBV6-2 or TRBV6-3, the J gene TRBJ2-5, with D unresolved. Looked up from germline, CDR1 is MNHEY and CDR2 is SVGEGT. V was clipped by 0 bases and J by 5 bases, with 4 bases between them. The CDR3 runs to 12 residues. The CDR3 is CASSYSRETQYF. CDR3 in DNA: TGTGCCAGCAGTTACTCCAGGGAGACCCAGTACTTC.

The chain carries TRBV10-2 and TRBJ2-5; 8 nucleotides agree with TRBD1. The CDR3 has 17 amino acids. From germline, CDR1 is WSHSY and CDR2 SAAADI. V gave up 0 bases and J gave up 0 bases; unmatched junction bases: 6. As DNA, the CDR3 is TGCGCCAGCAGTGAGTCGCCAGGGGGCTCTTACCAAGAGACCCAGTACTTC. Translated, it gives CASSESPGGSYQETQYF.

DNA for the CDR3: TGTGCCAGCAGCAAAAAGGGAATCCGGCCGGGAGCCAACCCTTCCTACGAGCAGTACGTC. Translating it yields CASSKKGIRPGANPSYEQYV. This sequence joins TRBV21-1 and TRBJ2-7; the DNA was not compared with TRBD2, the D call given in the table. TRBV21-1 is a pseudogene segment. This CDR3 spans 20 amino acids.